This TCR beta chain was identified in a study of T cell repertoires in cytomegalovirus infection. In the study overall: Well-studied HLA-B-restricted CMV epitopes were used in the study alongside recently identified HLA-C-restricted ones.

The V gene's germline CDR1 is MNHNS and CDR2 SASEGT. The CDR3 spans 14 residues. Comment on this clonotype: Its cognate antigen is unknown. One end of the junction does not line up with germline, which may come from a read error.

TCRdb re-called the reads with MiXCR, one entry per CDR3 protein. This sample yields about 830,000 distinct CDR3 sequences, of which roughly 33% are seen a single time; 9.5% to 15% belongs to the top ten. This sequence joins TRBV6-1 and TRBJ1-2; D is uncertain. The clonotype originates from a human donor in good health (CMV status not recorded). Some clones in this sample may be carry-over from other donors' samples. Source: cultured CD8+ T cells from PBMCs, taken from culture after CMV antigen stimulation. This chain's CDR3 is CASSPEGSPLVRNF. CDR3 coding DNA: TGTGCCAGCAGTCCCGAAGGTTCCCCTTTGGTGAGGAACTTC.